This T cell receptor beta chain was observed in a study of blood T cell repertoires in COVID-19. Clones were sequenced by immunoSEQ multiplex PCR, and TCRdb holds only the in-frame ones, with some missing. The data show more than 85,000 clones, with 87% seen just once and about 4.5% held by the top ten. Germline CDR1 KGHSH, CDR2 LQKENI. V shed 3 bases and J shed 6 bases, with 11 bases lying between them. The CDR3 sequence is 14 residues long. This clonotype was sampled from a man between 65 and 85 years old with acute or convalescent COVID-19. The material sequenced was peripheral blood. The chain carries TRBV18 and TRBJ1-4; no definite D call. CDR3 residues: CASSPWQADEKLFF. CDR3 in DNA: TGTGCCAGCTCACCGTGGCAGGCCGATGAAAAACTGTTTTTT.